This passage covers 22 T cell receptor beta chains from one sample sequenced in a study of T cell responses to AZD1222 COVID-19 vaccine. Assay: immunoSEQ multiplex PCR; the TCRdb copy retains only in-frame clones and omits some. The sample contains 140,000 to 150,000 clones, around 90% of which appear only once. The specimen comprised peripheral blood, sampled on day 0 of AZD1222 vaccination. These receptors originate from an adult in good health.

The CDR3 DNA sequence: TGTGCCGCGGGGGAGCAGGGTTCTATTGTCGGCTACACCTTC. Protein: CAAGEQGSIVGYTF. J is TRBJ1-2 and V is TRBV10-3; perhaps TRBD1 as D (5 bases). The CDR3 covers 14 residues. Germline values: CDR1 ENHRY, CDR2 SYGVKD. The V and J ends lost 11 bases and 8 bases respectively, with 24 bases between them.

The chain employs TRBV27 and TRBJ2-7; possibly TRBD2 for D (7 bases). Per germline, CDR1 MNHEY and CDR2 SMNVEV (reference sequence). Trimming shortened V by 0 bases and J by 2 bases, and 14 bases separated the two germline ends. CDR3 size: 16 residues. This CDR3 reads CASSLSGGGQTYEQYF. The CDR3 DNA is TGTGCCAGCAGTTTATCGGGGGGGGGCCAAACCTACGAGCAGTACTTC.

The rearrangement links TRBV18 to TRBJ1-5; TRBD1 is a possible D gene (6 bases). CDR1 KGHSH and CDR2 LQKENI come from the germline V gene. The V end was cut by 5 bases, the J end by 5 bases, with 10 bases between. There are 13 residues in the CDR3. CDR3 nucleotide sequence: TGTGCCAGCTCATCCGACAGGTATCAGCCCCAGCATTTT. Translated: CASSSDRYQPQHF.

This chain joins TRBV7-9 and TRBJ1-2; the match to TRBD1 covers 9 bases. Germline lookup yields CDR1 SEHNR and CDR2 FQNEAQ (reference sequence). This CDR3 has 14 residues. V was clipped by 9 bases and J by 4 bases; unmatched bases: 9. CDR3 loop: CASLGQGFGYGYTF. In nucleotides, the CDR3 is TGTGCCAGTTTAGGACAGGGGTTTGGCTATGGCTACACCTTC.

This rearrangement joins TRBV4-3 to TRBJ2-7; 10 bases are a match to TRBD2. J lost 2 bases, V lost 1 base, and 5 bases had no gene match. This CDR3 comprises 16 residues. Germline loops: CDR1 LGHNA, CDR2 YSLEER. CDR3 in amino acids: CASSQAPSGGPYEQYF. In nucleotides, the CDR3 is TGCGCCAGCAGCCAAGCGCCTAGCGGGGGACCCTACGAGCAGTACTTC.

The chain employs TRBV11-2 and TRBJ1-3; D gene uncertain. Germline CDR1 and CDR2: SGHAT and FQNNGV. V was pared by 0 bases and J by 2 bases, with 8 bases between. This CDR3 region has 15 residues. CDR3 bases: TGTGCCAGCAGCTTAGACCTGGCGGCTGGAAACACCATATATTTT. Protein product: CASSLDLAAGNTIYF.

This rearrangement joins TRBV6-2 or TRBV6-3 to TRBJ2-1, with D possibly matching TRBD2 (6 bases). CDR3 size: 14 residues. Germline V gives CDR1 MNHEY, CDR2 SVGEGT. Trimming shortened V by 2 bases and J by 8 bases, and 13 bases separated the two germline ends. CDR3 sequence (DNA): TGTGCCAGCAGTTACCCGCTAGCGCGCGATGAGCAGTTCTTC. Translation: CASSYPLARDEQFF.

CDR3 DNA sequence: TGTGCCAGCAGAACCCCCGGGACTCGGTCCTACGAGCAGTACTTC. This encodes CASRTPGTRSYEQYF. The chain uses TRBV27 and TRBJ2-7, with a possible D match to TRBD2 (6 bases). This CDR3 contains 15 residues. The germline CDR1 and CDR2 sequences are MNHEY and SMNVEV (reference sequence). Trimming removed 6 bases at V and 1 base at J, with 16 bases between.

This sequence joins TRBV5-4 and TRBJ2-2, with TRBD1 matching over 9 bases. V lost 3 bases to trimming and J lost 4 bases; unmatched junction nucleotides: 4. Germline-derived CDR1 and CDR2 are SGHNT and YYREEE (reference sequence). The CDR3 length is 15 residues. The CDR3 here is CASSSGTGPTGELFF. CDR3 bases: TGTGCCAGCAGCTCCGGGACAGGGCCCACCGGGGAGCTGTTTTTT.

The rearrangement joins TRBV7-8 to TRBJ1-3, with D unresolved. This CDR3 is built from 14 residues. Between the trimmed V and J ends, which lost 2 bases and 2 bases, there was a span of 7 bases. The germline V gene encodes CDR1 SGHVS and CDR2 FQNEAQ. This CDR3 reads CASSLPGPGNTIYF. CDR3 DNA: TGTGCCAGCAGCTTACCCGGGCCTGGAAACACCATATATTTT.

This clone was detected only once. The gene calls are TRBV6-5 and TRBJ1-2, with D unresolved. V was clipped by 4 bases and J by 2 bases, with 5 bases between them. Germline V CDR1 and CDR2: MNHEY, SVGAGI. CDR3 size: 12 residues. CDR3 sequence (DNA): TGTGCCAGCAGTTTTCGGAACTATGGCTACACCTTC. Translated: CASSFRNYGYTF.

The chain carries TRBV5-1 and TRBJ2-5; unclear D gene. The germline V gene encodes CDR1 SGHRS and CDR2 YFSETQ. This CDR3 spans 12 amino acids. V lost 4 bases and J 2 bases, leaving 6 bases between the germline ends. This CDR3 is CASSPLQETQYF. Written as DNA, the CDR3 is TGCGCCAGCAGCCCCCTACAAGAGACCCAGTACTTC.

The chain combines TRBV11-1 with TRBJ1-1; no clear D. Trimming shortened V by 3 bases and J by 4 bases, and 12 bases separated the two germline ends. CDR1 SGHAT and CDR2 FQDESV come from the germline V gene (reference sequence). This CDR3 comprises 14 residues. CDR3 sequence reads: CASSFNSGSTEAFF. CDR3 bases: TGTGCCAGCAGCTTTAATTCGGGGAGCACTGAAGCTTTCTTT. Based on the CDR3 plus reference TRBV11-1 and TRBJ1-1, the full variable domain is EAEVAQSPRYKITEKSQAVAFWCDPISGHATLYWYRQILGQGPELLVQFQDESVVDDSQLPKDRFSAERLKGVDSTLKIQPAELGDSAMYLCASSFNSGSTEAFFGQGTRLTVV.

The chain joins TRBV19 to TRBJ2-7, with a weak D call TRBD2 (5 bases). V gave up 3 bases and J gave up 5 bases, with 14 bases separating them. The CDR3 contains 14 residues. Germline V gene lookup returns CDR1 LNHDA and CDR2 SQIVND (reference sequence). DNA of the CDR3: TGTGCCAGTAGTATCAGTGGGAGAGGGCACGAGCAGTACTTC. This gives the protein CASSISGRGHEQYF. Full variable domain (rest looked up from reference TRBV19 and TRBJ2-7): DGGITQSPKYLFRKEGQNVTLSCEQNLNHDAMYWYRQDPGQGLRLIYYSQIVNDFQKGDIAEGYSVSREKKESFPLTVTSAQKNPTAFYLCASSISGRGHEQYFGPGTRLTVT.

This clone was picked up one time. The chain links TRBV6-6 to TRBJ1-6, with D uncertain. V was clipped by 5 bases and J by 0 bases, with 17 bases between them. This CDR3 contains 18 residues. Germline V gene data show CDR1 as MNHNY and CDR2 as SVGAGI (reference sequence). This chain's CDR3 is CASSPSIVWDSYNSPLHF. CDR3 nucleotide sequence: TGTGCCAGCAGTCCGTCCATTGTCTGGGACTCCTATAATTCACCCCTCCACTTT.

The chain employs TRBV6-4 and TRBJ2-2, with D uncertain. This CDR3 region has 13 residues. The germline V gene has CDR1 MRHNA and CDR2 SNTAGT. With 4 bases removed from V and 1 base from J, the gap between germline ends came to 4 bases. The CDR3 region is CASSGQNTGELFF. Written as DNA, the CDR3 is TGTGCCAGCAGTGGACAGAACACCGGGGAGCTGTTTTTT.

The chain couples TRBV19 to TRBJ1-2; the D is unclear. The V end was cut by 10 bases, the J end by 6 bases, with 18 bases between. The germline CDR1 and CDR2 sequences are LNHDA and SQIVND (reference sequence). This CDR3 has 13 amino acids. The CDR3 reads CATLGMGVHGYTF. CDR3 nucleotide sequence: TGTGCCACCCTGGGTATGGGAGTTCATGGCTACACCTTC.

The CDR3, as DNA: TGTGCCAGCAGCCTATCTAGGCTAGCGGGAGGAAGAGGAAATGAGCAGTTCTTC. As protein: CASSLSRLAGGRGNEQFF. The chain employs TRBV14 and TRBJ2-1, with TRBD2 matching over 11 bases. The J segment lost 7 bases and the V segment lost 4 bases, leaving 15 bases of the junction unmatched. The CDR3 has 18 amino acids. Germline lookup yields CDR1 SGHDN and CDR2 FVKESK.

Remarks on this clone: The junction differs from germline at one of its ends, possibly a read error. The J gene is TRBJ2-5, the V gene TRBV6-6; D gene unclear. Germline lookup yields CDR1 MNHNY and CDR2 SVGAGI (reference sequence). The CDR3 sequence is 15 residues long. The CDR3, as DNA: TGTGCCAGCAGTTCCCACCTGGGTTACCAGGAGACCCAGTACTTC. Its protein product is CASSSHLGYQETQYF.

The chain has TRBV5-4 and TRBJ2-7; a weak D match, TRBD1 (6 bases). This CDR3 contains 11 residues. Trimming took 4 bases from V and 7 from J, leaving 9 bases between them. Germline V lookup: CDR1 SGHNT, CDR2 YYREEE (reference sequence). As DNA, the CDR3 is TGTGCCAGCAGCGGCAGGGGTGAGCAGTACTTC. This translates into CASSGRGEQYF.

J is TRBJ2-5 and V is TRBV12-3 or TRBV12-4, with TRBD1 as a possible D gene (6 bases). The CDR3 loop spans 13 amino acids. With 5 bases removed from V and 4 bases from J, the gap between germline ends came to 11 bases. The CDR3 coding sequence is TGTGCCAGCAGTCCCAGGGGCTTAGAGACCCAGTACTTC. It translates to CASSPRGLETQYF.

The chain uses TRBV9 and TRBJ1-1; 8 bases match TRBD1. In germline, CDR1 is SGDLS, CDR2 YYNGEE. Losses at the gene ends were 0 bases for V and 11 bases for J; bases not matched to a gene: 9. This CDR3 is 14 amino acids long. CDR3 amino acids: CASSVGDRSGGAFF. The DNA of the CDR3 is TGTGCCAGCAGCGTAGGGGACAGGTCAGGTGGGGCTTTCTTT.